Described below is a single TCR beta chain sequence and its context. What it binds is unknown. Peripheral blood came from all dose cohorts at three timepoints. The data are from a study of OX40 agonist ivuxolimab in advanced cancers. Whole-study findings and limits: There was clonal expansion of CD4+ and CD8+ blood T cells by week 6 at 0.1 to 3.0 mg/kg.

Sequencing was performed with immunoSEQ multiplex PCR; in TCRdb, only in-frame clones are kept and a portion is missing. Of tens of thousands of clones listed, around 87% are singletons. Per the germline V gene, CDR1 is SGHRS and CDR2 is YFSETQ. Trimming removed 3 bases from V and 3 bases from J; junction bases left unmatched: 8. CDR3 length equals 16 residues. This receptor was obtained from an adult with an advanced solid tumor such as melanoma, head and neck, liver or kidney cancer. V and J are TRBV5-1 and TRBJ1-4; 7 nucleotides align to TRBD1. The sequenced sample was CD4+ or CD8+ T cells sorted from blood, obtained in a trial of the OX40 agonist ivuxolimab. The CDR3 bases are TGCGCCAGCAGCTACAACGGACAGGCGGCTAATGAAAAACTGTTTTTT. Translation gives CASSYNGQAANEKLFF. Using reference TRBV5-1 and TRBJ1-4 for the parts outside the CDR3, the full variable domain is KAGVTQTPRYLIKTRGQQVTLSCSPISGHRSVSWYQQTPGQGLQFLFEYFSETQRNKGNFPGRFSGRQFSNSRSEMNVSTLELGDSALYLCASSYNGQAANEKLFFGSGTQLSVL.